Below, 8 T cell receptor beta chains from the same sample are listed, as sequenced in a study of shared clonotypes between healthy human individuals. The assay was immunoSEQ multiplex PCR, and TCRdb's table has in-frame clones only and misses some. The table shows around 700,000 clones, with approximately 79% occurring only once. The sample taken for sequencing was memory CD4+ T cells sorted from blood. As for subset: CD45RA-negative fraction. These TCRs come from a woman younger than 45 in good health.

This clone appeared a single time. The V and J genes are TRBV18 and TRBJ2-5; D uncertain. Germline V gives CDR1 KGHSH, CDR2 LQKENI. Trimming left V 1 base short and J 1 base short, with 4 bases between. The CDR3 is 13 amino acids. CDR3 nucleotides: TGTGCCAGCTCACCACAGTCCCAAGAGACCCAGTACTTC. Translating gives CASSPQSQETQYF.

The rearrangement joins TRBV28 to TRBJ2-3, with a possible D match to TRBD1 (5 bases). V gave up 5 bases and J gave up 2 bases, with 11 bases separating them. This CDR3 is built from 14 residues. In germline, CDR1 is MDHEN, CDR2 SYDVKM. In DNA, the CDR3 is TGTGCCAGCAGTCAGGGTTTTTTCACAGATACGCAGTATTTT. This sequence encodes CASSQGFFTDTQYF.

Only one count was recorded for this clone. The genes are TRBV28 and TRBJ2-5, with D possibly TRBD2 on 6 matching bases. The CDR3 is 13 residues long. Trimming took 3 bases from V and 4 from J, leaving 9 bases between them. Germline values: CDR1 MDHEN, CDR2 SYDVKM. The CDR3 coding sequence is TGTGCCAGCAGTTTCCGGGGGAGAGAGACCCAGTACTTC. Amino acids: CASSFRGRETQYF.

Points on this clone: The junction differs from germline at one of its ends, possibly a read error. This chain connects TRBV7-2 to TRBJ1-2; unclear D gene. The CDR3 is 13 residues long. Germline lookup yields CDR1 SGHTA and CDR2 FQGNSA. The CDR3 DNA sequence: TGTGCCAGCATCCCGGTCACGATGGGTTTTGAGTTCTTC. This gives the protein CASIPVTMGFEFF.

This clone was recorded a few times. The chain joins TRBV5-1 to TRBJ1-3, with a weak D call TRBD1 (6 bases). V was cut by 0 bases and J by 3 bases, with 10 bases left in between. The CDR3 is made up of 15 amino acids. From germline, CDR1 is SGHRS and CDR2 YFSETQ. CDR3 bases: TGCGCCAGCAGCTTGGCAGGGGATCATGGAAACACCATATATTTT. It specifies CASSLAGDHGNTIYF.

The CDR3 DNA is TGTGCCAGCAGTCGGAGCGACACCGGGGAGCTGTTTTTT. Its translation: CASSRSDTGELFF. V is TRBV5-6 and J is TRBJ2-2; D is uncertain. CDR1 SGHDT and CDR2 YYEEEE come from the germline V gene. The CDR3 extends over 13 amino acids. Trimming pared 5 bases from V and 3 bases from J, leaving 8 bases between.

The chain links TRBV11-2 to TRBJ1-1, with no clear D. This CDR3 region has 13 residues. The germline V and J ends were trimmed by 6 bases and 10 bases, with 18 bases remaining between them. Germline V gene sequence: CDR1 SGHAT, CDR2 FQNNGV. The CDR3 DNA reads as TGTGCCAGCAGTTTGTCAGAGGGCCAGCGAGCTTTCTTT. Protein: CASSLSEGQRAFF. Complete variable domain (other parts from reference TRBV11-2 and TRBJ1-1): EAGVAQSPRYKIIEKRQSVAFWCNPISGHATLYWYQQILGQGPKLLIQFQNNGVVDDSQLPKDRFSAERLKGVDSTLKIQPAKLEDSAVYLCASSLSEGQRAFFGQGTRLTVV.

The chain combines TRBV7-3 with TRBJ2-3, with 9 bases aligning to TRBD2. The CDR3 loop spans 18 amino acids. Losses at the gene ends were 5 bases for V and 2 bases for J; bases not matched to a gene: 14. CDR1 is SGHTA, CDR2 FQGTGA, per germline. The CDR3 DNA is TGTGCCAGCAGCCCAAGGGGTGGGGGACTAGCCGTCACAGATACGCAGTATTTT. Translating gives CASSPRGGGLAVTDTQYF. The full variable domain, in which reference TRBV7-3 and TRBJ2-3 provide the parts outside the CDR3, is GAGVSQTPSNKVTEKGKYVELRCDPISGHTALYWYRQSLGQGPEFLIYFQGTGAADDSGLPNDRFFAVRPEGSVSTLKIQRTERGDSAVYLCASSPRGGGLAVTDTQYFGPGTRLTVL.